What follows is one T cell receptor (beta chain) and its context. This sample is drawn from a study of blood T cell repertoires in COVID-19. About the research overall: Researchers got acute and convalescent COVID-19 samples from the United States, Italy and Spain. T cells, B-cell-depleted T cells, or PBMCs supplied cDNA or gDNA.

Authors' processing steps: Nucleated cell number was recorded as an estimate derived from reference gene primer amplification. Only in-frame clones appear in the TCRdb table, and some are missing; sequencing was by immunoSEQ multiplex PCR. V and J calls and clone size come straight from that table; D and trimming were deduced from the DNA. The sample consists of more than 100,000 clones, approximately 80% of them appearing once. CDR3 length: 13 amino acids. The V end lost 1 base, the J end lost 0 bases, and 6 bases lay between the germline ends. Germline V gives CDR1 SQVTM, CDR2 ANQGSEA. The chain employs TRBV29-1 and TRBJ1-1, with unresolved D. The sequencing input was peripheral blood. The TCR originated in a woman between 45 and 65 years old with acute or convalescent COVID-19. The CDR3 DNA reads as TGCAGCGTTGAAGGTCCGGTGAACACTGAAGCTTTCTTT. It codes for CSVEGPVNTEAFF.